The entry below gives a single TCR beta chain sequence along with its context. Per the original methods: Reference gene primers were amplified, and this amplification served to estimate nucleated cell counts. Clones were sequenced by immunoSEQ multiplex PCR, and TCRdb holds only the in-frame ones, with some missing. That table furnishes V, J and clone size, whereas the DNA furnished D and trimming. Among around 180,000 clones, 70% to 90% were seen once, and the ten largest hold approximately 9.9%. The CDR3 is 19 amino acids. The germline V gene encodes CDR1 SGDLS and CDR2 YYNGEE. Trimming took 3 bases from V and 7 from J, leaving 26 bases between them. The sample is drawn from a study of blood T cell repertoires in COVID-19. About the research overall: Donors in the United States, Italy and Spain gave samples during acute or convalescent COVID-19.

The specimen was peripheral blood. The chain employs TRBV9 and TRBJ1-6, with TRBD1 as a possible D gene (6 bases). The TCR was taken from a human donor with active or convalescent COVID-19. The donor label of this sample is uncertain. In nucleotides, the CDR3 is TGTGCCAGCAGCGCATGCATAACCCTCCGGACAGCAATAAATTCACCCCTCCACTTT. Amino acid sequence: CASSACITLRTAINSPLHF. The full variable domain, its missing parts supplied by reference TRBV9 and TRBJ1-6, is DSGVTQTPKHLITATGQRVTLRCSPRSGDLSVYWYQQSLDQGLQFLIQYYNGEERAKGNILERFSAQQFPDLHSELNLSSLELGDSALYFCASSACITLRTAINSPLHFGNGTRLTVT.